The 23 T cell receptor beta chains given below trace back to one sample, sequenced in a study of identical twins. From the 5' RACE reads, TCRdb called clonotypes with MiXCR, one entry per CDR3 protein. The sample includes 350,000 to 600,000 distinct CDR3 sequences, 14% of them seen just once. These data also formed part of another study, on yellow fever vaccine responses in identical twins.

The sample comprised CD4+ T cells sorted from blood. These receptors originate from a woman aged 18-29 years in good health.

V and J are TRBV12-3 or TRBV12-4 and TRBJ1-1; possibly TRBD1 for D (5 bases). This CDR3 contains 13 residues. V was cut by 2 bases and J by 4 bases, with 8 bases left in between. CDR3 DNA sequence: TGTGCCAGCAGTTTAACGCAGGGCACTGAAGCTTTCTTT. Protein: CASSLTQGTEAFF.

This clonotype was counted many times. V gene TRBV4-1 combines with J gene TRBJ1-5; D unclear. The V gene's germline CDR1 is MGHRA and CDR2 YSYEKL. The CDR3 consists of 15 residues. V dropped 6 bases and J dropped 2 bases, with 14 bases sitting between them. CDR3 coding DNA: TGCGCCAGCAGGTCGTCAGTCGTGGGCAATCAGCCCCAGCATTTT. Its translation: CASRSSVVGNQPQHF.

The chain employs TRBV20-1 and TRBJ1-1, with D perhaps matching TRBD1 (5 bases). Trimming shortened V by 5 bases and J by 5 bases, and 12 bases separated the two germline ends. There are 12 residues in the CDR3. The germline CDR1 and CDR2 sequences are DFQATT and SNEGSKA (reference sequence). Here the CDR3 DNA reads TGCAGTGCTCCCCTCGGGGGAACTGAAGCTTTCTTT. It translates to CSAPLGGTEAFF.

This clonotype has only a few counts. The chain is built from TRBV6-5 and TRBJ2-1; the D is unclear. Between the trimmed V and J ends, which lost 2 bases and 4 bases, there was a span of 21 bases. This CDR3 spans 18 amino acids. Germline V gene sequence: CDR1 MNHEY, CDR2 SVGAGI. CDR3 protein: CASSYHLDTSRPYNEQFF. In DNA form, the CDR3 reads TGTGCCAGCAGTTACCATCTCGACACAAGTCGACCGTACAATGAGCAGTTCTTC.

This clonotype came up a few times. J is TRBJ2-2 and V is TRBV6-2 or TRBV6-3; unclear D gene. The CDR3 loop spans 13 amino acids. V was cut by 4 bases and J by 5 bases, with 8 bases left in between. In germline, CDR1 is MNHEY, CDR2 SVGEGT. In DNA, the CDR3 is TGTGCCAGCAGTTCTGTTAAAACCGGGGAGCTGTTTTTT. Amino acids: CASSSVKTGELFF.

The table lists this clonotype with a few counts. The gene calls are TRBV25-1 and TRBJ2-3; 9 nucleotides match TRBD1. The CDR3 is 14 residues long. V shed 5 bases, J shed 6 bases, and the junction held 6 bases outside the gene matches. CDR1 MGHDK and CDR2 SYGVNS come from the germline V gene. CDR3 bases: TGTGCCAGCAGTTCCGGGACAGGGTCCGATACGCAGTATTTT. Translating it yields CASSSGTGSDTQYF.

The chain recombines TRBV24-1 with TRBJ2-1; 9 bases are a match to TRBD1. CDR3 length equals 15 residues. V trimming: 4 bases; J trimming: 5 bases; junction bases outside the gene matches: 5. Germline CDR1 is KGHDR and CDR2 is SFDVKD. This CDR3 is CATSDRTGADNEQFF. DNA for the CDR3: TGTGCCACCAGTGACCGGACAGGGGCGGACAATGAGCAGTTCTTC.

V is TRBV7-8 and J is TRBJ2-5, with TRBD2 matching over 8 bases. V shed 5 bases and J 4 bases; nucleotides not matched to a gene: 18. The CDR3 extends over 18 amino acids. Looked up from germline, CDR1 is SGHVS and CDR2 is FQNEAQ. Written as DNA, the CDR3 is TGTGCCAGCAGCCCCGGTTTGGCGGGGGGCGGGTATACAGAGACCCAGTACTTC. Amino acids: CASSPGLAGGGYTETQYF.

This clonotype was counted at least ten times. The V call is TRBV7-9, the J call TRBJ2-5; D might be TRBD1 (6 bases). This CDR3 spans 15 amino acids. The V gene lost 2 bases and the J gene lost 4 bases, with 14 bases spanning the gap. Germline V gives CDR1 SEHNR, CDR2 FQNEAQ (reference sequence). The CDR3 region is CASSLQGRLRETQYF. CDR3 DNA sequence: TGTGCCAGCAGCTTACAGGGGCGTCTTCGAGAGACCCAGTACTTC.

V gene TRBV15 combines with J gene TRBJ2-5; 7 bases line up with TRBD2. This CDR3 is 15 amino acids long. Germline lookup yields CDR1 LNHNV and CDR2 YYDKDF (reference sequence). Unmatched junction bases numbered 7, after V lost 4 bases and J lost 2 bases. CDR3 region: CATSNSGIGQETQYF. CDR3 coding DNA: TGTGCCACCAGCAACAGCGGGATTGGGCAAGAGACCCAGTACTTC.

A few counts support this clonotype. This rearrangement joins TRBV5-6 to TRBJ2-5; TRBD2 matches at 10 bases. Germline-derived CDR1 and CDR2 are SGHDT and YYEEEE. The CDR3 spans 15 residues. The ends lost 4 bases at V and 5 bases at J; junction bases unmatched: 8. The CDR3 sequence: CASSLVTSGYETQYF. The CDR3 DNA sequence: TGTGCCAGCAGCCTGGTGACTAGCGGGTATGAGACCCAGTACTTC. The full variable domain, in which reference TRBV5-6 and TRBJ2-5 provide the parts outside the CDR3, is DAGVTQSPTHLIKTRGQQVTLRCSPKSGHDTVSWYQQALGQGPQFIFQYYEEEERQRGNFPDRFSGHQFPNYSSELNVNALLLGDSALYLCASSLVTSGYETQYFGPGTRLLVL.

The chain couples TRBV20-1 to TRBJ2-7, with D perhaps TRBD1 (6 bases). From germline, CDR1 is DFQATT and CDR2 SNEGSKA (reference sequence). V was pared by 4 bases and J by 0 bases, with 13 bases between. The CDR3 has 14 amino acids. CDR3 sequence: CSATGVGSSYEQYF. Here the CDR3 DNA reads TGCAGTGCTACAGGGGTTGGGAGCTCCTACGAGCAGTACTTC.

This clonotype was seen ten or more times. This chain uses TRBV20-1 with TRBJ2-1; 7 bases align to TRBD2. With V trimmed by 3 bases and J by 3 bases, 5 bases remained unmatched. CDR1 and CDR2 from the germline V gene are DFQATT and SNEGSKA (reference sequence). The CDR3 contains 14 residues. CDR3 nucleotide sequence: TGCAGTGCTAGTACACAGCGGGGCTACAATGAGCAGTTCTTC. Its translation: CSASTQRGYNEQFF.

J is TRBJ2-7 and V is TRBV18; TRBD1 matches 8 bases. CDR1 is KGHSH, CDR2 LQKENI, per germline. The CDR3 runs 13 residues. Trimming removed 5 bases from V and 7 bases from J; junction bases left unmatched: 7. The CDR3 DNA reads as TGTGCCAGCTCAGAGCAGGGGGCGCGGGAGCAGTACTTC. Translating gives CASSEQGAREQYF. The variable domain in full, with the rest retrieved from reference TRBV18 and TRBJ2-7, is NAGVMQNPRHLVRRRGQEARLRCSPMKGHSHVYWYRQLPEEGLKFMVYLQKENIIDESGMPKERFSAEFPKEGPSILRIQQVVRGDSAAYFCASSEQGAREQYFGPGTRLTVT.

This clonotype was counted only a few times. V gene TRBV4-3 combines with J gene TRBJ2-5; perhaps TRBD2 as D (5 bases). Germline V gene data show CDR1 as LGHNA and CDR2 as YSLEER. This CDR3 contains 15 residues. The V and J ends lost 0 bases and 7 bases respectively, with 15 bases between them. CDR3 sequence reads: CASSQDFQEGRTQYF. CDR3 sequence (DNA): TGCGCCAGCAGCCAAGATTTTCAGGAAGGGAGGACCCAGTACTTC.

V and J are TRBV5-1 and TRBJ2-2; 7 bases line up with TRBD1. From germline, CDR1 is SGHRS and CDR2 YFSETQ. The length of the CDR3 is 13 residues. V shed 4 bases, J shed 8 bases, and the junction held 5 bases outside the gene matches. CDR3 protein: CASSDGQAGELFF. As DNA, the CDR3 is TGCGCCAGCAGCGACGGACAGGCAGGGGAGCTGTTTTTT.

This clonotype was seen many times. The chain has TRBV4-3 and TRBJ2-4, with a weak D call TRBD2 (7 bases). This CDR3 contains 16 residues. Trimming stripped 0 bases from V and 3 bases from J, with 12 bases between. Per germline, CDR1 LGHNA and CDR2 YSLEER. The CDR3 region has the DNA TGCGCCAGCAGCCAAGATAGGGGGGAGGGCAAAAACATTCAGTACTTC. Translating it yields CASSQDRGEGKNIQYF.

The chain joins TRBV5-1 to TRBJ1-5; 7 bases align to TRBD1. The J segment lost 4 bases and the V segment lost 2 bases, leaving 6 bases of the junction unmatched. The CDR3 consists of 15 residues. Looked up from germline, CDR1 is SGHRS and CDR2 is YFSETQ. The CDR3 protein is CASSFGGGENQPQHF. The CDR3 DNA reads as TGCGCCAGCAGCTTCGGAGGGGGCGAGAATCAGCCCCAGCATTTT.

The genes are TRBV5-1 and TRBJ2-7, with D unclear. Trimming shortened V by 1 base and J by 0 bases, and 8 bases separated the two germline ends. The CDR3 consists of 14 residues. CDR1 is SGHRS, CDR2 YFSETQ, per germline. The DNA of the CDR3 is TGCGCCAGCAGCTTGATGTCAGACTCCTACGAGCAGTACTTC. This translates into CASSLMSDSYEQYF.

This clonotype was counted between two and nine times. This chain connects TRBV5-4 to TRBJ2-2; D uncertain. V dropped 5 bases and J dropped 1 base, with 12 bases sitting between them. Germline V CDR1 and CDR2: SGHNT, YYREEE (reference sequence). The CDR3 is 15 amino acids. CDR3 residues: CASREDRQNTGELFF. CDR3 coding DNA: TGTGCCAGCAGAGAGGACCGACAGAACACCGGGGAGCTGTTTTTT.

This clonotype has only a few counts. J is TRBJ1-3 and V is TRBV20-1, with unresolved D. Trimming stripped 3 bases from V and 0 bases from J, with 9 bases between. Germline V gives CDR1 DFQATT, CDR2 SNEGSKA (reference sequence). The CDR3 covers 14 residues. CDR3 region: CSARGSTSGNTIYF. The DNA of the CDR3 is TGCAGTGCTAGGGGGTCTACCTCTGGAAACACCATATATTTT.

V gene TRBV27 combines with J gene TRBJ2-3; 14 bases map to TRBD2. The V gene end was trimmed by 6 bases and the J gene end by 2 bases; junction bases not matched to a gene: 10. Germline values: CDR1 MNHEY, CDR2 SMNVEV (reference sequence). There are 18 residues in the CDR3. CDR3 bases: TGTGCCAGCAGGGGACTAGCGGGGGTTTCTAGTTTCACAGATACGCAGTATTTT. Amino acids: CASRGLAGVSSFTDTQYF.

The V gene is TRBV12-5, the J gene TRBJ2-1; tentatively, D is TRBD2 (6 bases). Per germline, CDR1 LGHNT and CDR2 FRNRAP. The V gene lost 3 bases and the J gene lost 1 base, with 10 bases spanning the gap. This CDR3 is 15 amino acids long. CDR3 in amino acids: CASGFIAGSYNEQFF. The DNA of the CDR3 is TGTGCTAGTGGTTTTATTGCGGGATCCTACAATGAGCAGTTCTTC.